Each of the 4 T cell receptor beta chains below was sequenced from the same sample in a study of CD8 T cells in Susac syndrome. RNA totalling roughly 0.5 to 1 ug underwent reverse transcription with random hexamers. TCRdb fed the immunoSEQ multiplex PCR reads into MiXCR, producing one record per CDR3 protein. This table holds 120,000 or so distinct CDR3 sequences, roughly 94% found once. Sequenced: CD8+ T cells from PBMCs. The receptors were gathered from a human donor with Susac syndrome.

In DNA form, the CDR3 reads TGTGCCAGCAGTTTGCCAGGCGACCAGCCCCAGCATTTT. Its protein is CASSLPGDQPQHF. The rearrangement uses TRBV12-3 or TRBV12-4 and TRBJ1-5; unclear D gene. CDR3 length: 13 amino acids. V lost 3 bases and J 7 bases, leaving 10 bases between the germline ends.

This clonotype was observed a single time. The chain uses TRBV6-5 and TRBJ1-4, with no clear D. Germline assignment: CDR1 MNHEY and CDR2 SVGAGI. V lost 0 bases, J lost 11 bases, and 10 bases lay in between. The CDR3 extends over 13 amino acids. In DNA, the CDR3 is TGTGCCAGCAGTTACTCCTCGGGCGGGAAACTGTTTTTT. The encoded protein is CASSYSSGGKLFF.

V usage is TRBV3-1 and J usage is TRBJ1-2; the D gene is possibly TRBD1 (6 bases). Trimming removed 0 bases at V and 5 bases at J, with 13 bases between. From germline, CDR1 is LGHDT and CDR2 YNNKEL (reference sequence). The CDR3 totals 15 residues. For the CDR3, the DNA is TGTGCCAGCAGCCAAGATTGGTCAGGGGAGTATGGCTACACCTTC. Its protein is CASSQDWSGEYGYTF.

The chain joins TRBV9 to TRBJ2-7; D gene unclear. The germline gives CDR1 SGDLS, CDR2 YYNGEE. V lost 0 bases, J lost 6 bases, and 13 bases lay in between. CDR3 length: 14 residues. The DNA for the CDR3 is TGTGCCAGCAGCGTAGAAGACGGCGTCAGCGAGCAGTACTTC. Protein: CASSVEDGVSEQYF.